This TCR beta chain was obtained from a study of blood T cell repertoires in COVID-19. Study details: Samples representing acute and convalescent COVID-19 were sourced from the United States, Italy and Spain. T cells, B-cell-depleted T cells, or PBMCs supplied cDNA or gDNA.

Recruits, aged roughly 18 to 95 years, lived in about two dozen US areas. V lost 0 bases to trimming and J lost 7 bases, with 7 bases between them. Germline CDR1 reads GTSNPN; CDR2 reads SVGIG (reference sequence). CDR3 length: 13 amino acids. Authors' data handling: Scientists estimated how many nucleated cells there were by amplifying reference gene primers. Here immunoSEQ multiplex PCR was the method, and the copy in TCRdb shows in-frame clones only, minus some. The V and J calls and the clone size are those of that table, but D and trimming were determined from the DNA. The sample lists about 210,000 clones, 70% to 90% occurring once.

This sequence was found in a man under 40 with acute COVID-19. The material sequenced was PBMCs or T cells enriched from blood (not recorded which). The rearrangement uses TRBV30 and TRBJ1-6; no clear D gene. The CDR3: CAWSVQENSPLHF. The DNA for the CDR3 is TGTGCCTGGAGTGTACAAGAAAATTCACCCCTCCACTTT. The whole variable domain, filled in from reference TRBV30 and TRBJ1-6, reads SQTIHQWPATLVQPVGSPLSLECTVEGTSNPNLYWYRQAAGRGLQLLFYSVGIGQISSEVPQNLSASRPQDRQFILSSKKLLLSDSGFYLCAWSVQENSPLHFGNGTRLTVT.